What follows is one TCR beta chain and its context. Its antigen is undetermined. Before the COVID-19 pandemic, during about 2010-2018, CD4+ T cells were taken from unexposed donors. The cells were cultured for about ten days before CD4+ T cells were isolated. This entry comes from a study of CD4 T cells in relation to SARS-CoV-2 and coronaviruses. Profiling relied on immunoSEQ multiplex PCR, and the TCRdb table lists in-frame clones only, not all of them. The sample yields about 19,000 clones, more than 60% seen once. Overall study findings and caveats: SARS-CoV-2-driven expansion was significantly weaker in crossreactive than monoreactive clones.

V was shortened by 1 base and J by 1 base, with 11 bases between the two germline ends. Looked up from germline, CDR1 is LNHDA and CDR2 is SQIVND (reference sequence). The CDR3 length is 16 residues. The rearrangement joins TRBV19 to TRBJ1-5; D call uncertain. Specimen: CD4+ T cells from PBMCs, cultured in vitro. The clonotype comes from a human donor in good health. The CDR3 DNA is TGTGCCAGTAGTATAGCAAGCGGACTGAGCAATCAGCCCCAGCATTTT. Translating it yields CASSIASGLSNQPQHF.